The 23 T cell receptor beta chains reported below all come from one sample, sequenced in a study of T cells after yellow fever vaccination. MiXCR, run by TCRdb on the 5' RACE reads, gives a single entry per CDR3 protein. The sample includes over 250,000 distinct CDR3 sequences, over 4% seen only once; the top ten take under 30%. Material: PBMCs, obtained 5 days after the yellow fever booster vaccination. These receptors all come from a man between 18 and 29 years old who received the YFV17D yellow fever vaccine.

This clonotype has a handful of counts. CDR3 protein: CSVAGYTEAFF. CDR3 DNA sequence: TGCAGCGTTGCAGGGTACACTGAAGCTTTCTTT. The chain couples TRBV29-1 to TRBJ1-1, with D perhaps TRBD1 (5 bases). The germline V and J ends were trimmed by 4 bases and 3 bases, with 6 bases remaining between them. CDR3 length: 11 amino acids. Germline loops: CDR1 SQVTM, CDR2 ANQGSEA.

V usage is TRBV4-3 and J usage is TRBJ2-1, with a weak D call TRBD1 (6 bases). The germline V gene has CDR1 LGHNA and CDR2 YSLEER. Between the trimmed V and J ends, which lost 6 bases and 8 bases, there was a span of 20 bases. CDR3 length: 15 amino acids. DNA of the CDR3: TGCGCCAGCAGAGTAACAGGGTCCTATTTGGATGAGCAGTTCTTC. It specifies CASRVTGSYLDEQFF.

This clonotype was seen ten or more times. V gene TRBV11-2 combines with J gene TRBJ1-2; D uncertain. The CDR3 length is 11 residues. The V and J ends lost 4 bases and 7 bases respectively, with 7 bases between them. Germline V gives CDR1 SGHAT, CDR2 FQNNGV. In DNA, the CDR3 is TGTGCCAGCAGCTCATCTACTGGCTACACCTTC. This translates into CASSSSTGYTF.

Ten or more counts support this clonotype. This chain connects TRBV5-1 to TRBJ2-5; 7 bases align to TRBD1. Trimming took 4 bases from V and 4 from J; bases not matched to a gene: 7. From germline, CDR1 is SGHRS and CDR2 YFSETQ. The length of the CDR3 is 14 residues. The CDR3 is CASSATTGLETQYF. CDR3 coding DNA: TGCGCCAGCAGCGCGACGACAGGGTTAGAGACCCAGTACTTC.

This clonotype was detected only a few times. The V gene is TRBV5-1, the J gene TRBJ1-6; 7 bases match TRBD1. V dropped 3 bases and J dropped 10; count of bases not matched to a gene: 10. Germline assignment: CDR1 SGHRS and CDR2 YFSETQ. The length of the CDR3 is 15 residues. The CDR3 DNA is TGCGCCAGCAGCTGGGGGACAGAGCGCCGATCACCCCTCCACTTT. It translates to CASSWGTERRSPLHF.

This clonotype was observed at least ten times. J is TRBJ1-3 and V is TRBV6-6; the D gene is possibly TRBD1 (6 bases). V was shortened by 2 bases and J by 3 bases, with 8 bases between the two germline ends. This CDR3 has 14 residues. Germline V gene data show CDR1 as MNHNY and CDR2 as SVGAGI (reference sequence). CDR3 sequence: CASSYGGLGNTIYF. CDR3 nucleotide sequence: TGTGCCAGCAGTTACGGGGGGCTTGGAAACACCATATATTTT.

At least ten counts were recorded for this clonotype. CDR3 nucleotide sequence: TGCAGCGTAGGGCTCGATGAGCAGTTCTTC. Amino acid sequence: CSVGLDEQFF. The chain combines TRBV29-1 with TRBJ2-1; D remains unclear. The CDR3 is made up of 10 amino acids. The ends were cut back, 6 bases at V and 8 bases at J, with 8 bases in the middle. The germline V gene encodes CDR1 SQVTM and CDR2 ANQGSEA.

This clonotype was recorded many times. CDR3 residues: CASSPGQGFLTEAQYF. The CDR3 DNA reads TGTGCCAGCAGCCCGGGACAGGGGTTTCTTACCGAGGCCCAGTACTTC. This chain links TRBV9 with TRBJ2-5; 10 nucleotides agree with TRBD1. This CDR3 spans 16 amino acids. With V trimmed by 4 bases and J by 9 bases, 15 bases remained unmatched. Germline CDR1 reads SGDLS; CDR2 reads YYNGEE.

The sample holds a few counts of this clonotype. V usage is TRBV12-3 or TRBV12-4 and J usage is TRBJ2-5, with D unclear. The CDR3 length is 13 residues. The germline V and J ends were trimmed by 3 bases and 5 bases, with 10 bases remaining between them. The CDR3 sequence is CASSFGSWETQYF. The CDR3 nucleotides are TGTGCCAGCAGTTTCGGTAGCTGGGAGACCCAGTACTTC.

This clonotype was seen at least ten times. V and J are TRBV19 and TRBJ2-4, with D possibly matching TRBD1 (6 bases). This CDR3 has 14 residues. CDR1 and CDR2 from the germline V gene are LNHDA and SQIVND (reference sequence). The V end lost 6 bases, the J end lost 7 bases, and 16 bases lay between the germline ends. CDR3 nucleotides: TGTGCCAGTAGCACAGGGCAGGGTTTCAACATTCAGTACTTC. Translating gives CASSTGQGFNIQYF.

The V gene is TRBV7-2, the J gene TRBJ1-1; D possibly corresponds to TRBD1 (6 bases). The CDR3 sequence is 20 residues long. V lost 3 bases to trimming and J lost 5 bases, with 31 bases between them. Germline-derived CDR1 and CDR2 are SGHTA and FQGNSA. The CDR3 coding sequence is TGTGCCAGCAGCTTGGCCTCGACAGGAAGGGAGGGTCTGGGTTCGACTGAAGCTTTCTTT. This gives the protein CASSLASTGREGLGSTEAFF.

The CDR3 nucleotides read TGTGCCAGCAGACAAACCGGGACAGACTATGGCTACACCTTC. This encodes CASRQTGTDYGYTF. The chain couples TRBV6-2 or TRBV6-3 to TRBJ1-2; TRBD1 aligns across 7 bases. Germline CDR1 is MNHEY and CDR2 is SVGEGT. After removal of 6 bases from V and 3 bases from J, the junction contained 7 bases not matched to a gene. CDR3 length: 14 amino acids.

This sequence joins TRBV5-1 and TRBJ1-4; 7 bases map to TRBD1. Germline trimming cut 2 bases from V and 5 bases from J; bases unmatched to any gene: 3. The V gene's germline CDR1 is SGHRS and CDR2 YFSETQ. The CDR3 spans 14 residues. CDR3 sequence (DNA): TGCGCCAGCAGCTTACAACAGGGGAATGAAAAACTGTTTTTT. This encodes CASSLQQGNEKLFF.

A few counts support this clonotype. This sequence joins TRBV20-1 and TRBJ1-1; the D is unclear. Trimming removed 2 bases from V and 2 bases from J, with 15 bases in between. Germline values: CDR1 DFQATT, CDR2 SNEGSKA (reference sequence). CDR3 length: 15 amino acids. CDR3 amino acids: CSARLLGNSNTEAFF. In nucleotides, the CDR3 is TGCAGTGCTAGATTACTAGGGAACTCTAACACTGAAGCTTTCTTT.

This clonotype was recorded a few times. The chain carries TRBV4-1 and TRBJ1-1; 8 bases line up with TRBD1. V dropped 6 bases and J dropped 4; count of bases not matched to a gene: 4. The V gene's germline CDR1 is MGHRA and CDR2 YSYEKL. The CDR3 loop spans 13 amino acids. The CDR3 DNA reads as TGCGCCAGCAGGTCGACAGGGGCCACTGAAGCTTTCTTT. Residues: CASRSTGATEAFF.

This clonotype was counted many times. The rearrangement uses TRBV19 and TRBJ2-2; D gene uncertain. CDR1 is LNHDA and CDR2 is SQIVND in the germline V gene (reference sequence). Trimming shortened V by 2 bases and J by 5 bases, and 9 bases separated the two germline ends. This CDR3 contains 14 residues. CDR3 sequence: CASSIIQQTGELFF. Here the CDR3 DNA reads TGTGCCAGTAGTATAATCCAGCAGACCGGGGAGCTGTTTTTT.

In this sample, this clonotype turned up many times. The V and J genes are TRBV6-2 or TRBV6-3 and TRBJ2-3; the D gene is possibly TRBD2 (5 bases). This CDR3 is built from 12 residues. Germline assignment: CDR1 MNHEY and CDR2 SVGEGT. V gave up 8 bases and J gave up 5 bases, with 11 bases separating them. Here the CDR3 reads CASSIGGDTQYF. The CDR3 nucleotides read TGTGCCAGCTCGATCGGAGGAGATACGCAGTATTTT.

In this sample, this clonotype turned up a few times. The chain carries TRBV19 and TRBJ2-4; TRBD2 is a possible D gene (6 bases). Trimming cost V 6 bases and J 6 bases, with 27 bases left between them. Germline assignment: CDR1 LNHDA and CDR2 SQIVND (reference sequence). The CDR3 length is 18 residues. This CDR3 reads CASRRTSLALSGLNIQYF. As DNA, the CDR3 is TGTGCCAGTAGACGAACTTCACTAGCCCTTAGTGGGCTAAACATTCAGTACTTC.

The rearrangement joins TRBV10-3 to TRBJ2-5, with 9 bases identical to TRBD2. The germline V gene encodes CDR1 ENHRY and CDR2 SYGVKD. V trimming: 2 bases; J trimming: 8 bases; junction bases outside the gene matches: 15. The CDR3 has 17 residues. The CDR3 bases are TGTGCCATCAGTGAGCGGGGGGGTAGCGGGGGTCTAGGAACCCAGTACTTC. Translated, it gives CAISERGGSGGLGTQYF.

Here the CDR3 reads CATSRGTRDTEAFF. CDR3 DNA: TGTGCCACCAGCAGAGGGACACGGGACACTGAAGCTTTCTTT. The genes are TRBV15 and TRBJ1-1, with D maybe TRBD1 (5 bases). This CDR3 region has 14 residues. The germline gives CDR1 LNHNV, CDR2 YYDKDF (reference sequence). V shed 1 base and J shed 3 bases, with 9 bases lying between them.

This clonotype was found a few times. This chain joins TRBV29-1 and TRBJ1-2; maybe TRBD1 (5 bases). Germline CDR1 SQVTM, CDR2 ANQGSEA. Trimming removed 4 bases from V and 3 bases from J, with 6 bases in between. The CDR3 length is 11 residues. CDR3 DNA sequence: TGCAGCGTTGTGGGGGACTATGGCTACACCTTC. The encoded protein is CSVVGDYGYTF.

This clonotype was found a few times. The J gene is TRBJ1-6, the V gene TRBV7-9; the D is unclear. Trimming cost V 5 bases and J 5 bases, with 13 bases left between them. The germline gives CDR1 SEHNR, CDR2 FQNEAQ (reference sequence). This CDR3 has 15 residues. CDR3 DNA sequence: TGTGCCAGCAGCCGGGGTTCGGCAGATAATTCACCCCTCCACTTT. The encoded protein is CASSRGSADNSPLHF.

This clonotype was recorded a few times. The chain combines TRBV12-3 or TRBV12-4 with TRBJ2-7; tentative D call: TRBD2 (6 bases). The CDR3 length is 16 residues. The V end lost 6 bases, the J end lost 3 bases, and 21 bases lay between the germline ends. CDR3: CASRNDLSGRSYEQYF. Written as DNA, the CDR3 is TGTGCCAGCAGAAATGACTTAAGCGGGCGCAGCTACGAGCAGTACTTC.